This TCR beta chain was profiled in a study of blood T cell repertoires in COVID-19. Per the original methods: Reference gene primer amplification yielded estimated nucleated cell counts. Libraries were prepared by immunoSEQ multiplex PCR; TCRdb keeps only in-frame clonotypes and omits some of them. The D gene and trimming were derived from the DNA, and the V and J assignments and clone size from that table. The table has a few hundred thousand clones, approximately 78% seen once. Specimen: peripheral blood. This receptor was identified in a young woman with acute or convalescent COVID-19.

The CDR3 spells CASSIISGIHTGELFF. As DNA, the CDR3 is TGTGCCAGTAGTATAATTAGCGGGATACACACCGGGGAGCTGTTTTTT. The chain carries TRBV19 and TRBJ2-2; the match to TRBD2 covers 8 bases. Trimming removed 2 bases from V and 3 bases from J; junction bases left unmatched: 5. CDR1 and CDR2 (germline): LNHDA, SQIVND (reference sequence). The CDR3 length is 16 residues.